The TCR beta chain described here comes from a study of blood T cell repertoires in COVID-19. About the research overall: T cells, B-cell-depleted T cells, or PBMCs provided the cDNA or gDNA that served as material.

In the study's own analysis: Reference gene primer amplification gave estimated nucleated cell counts. Assay used: immunoSEQ multiplex PCR; TCRdb lists only in-frame clones, some missing. V, J and clone size are taken as reported in that table, and D and trimming were inferred from the DNA itself. The sample has about 220,000 clones, approximately 85% seen once; the top ten hold approximately 2.6%. The CDR3 has 14 residues. CDR1 is MDHEN and CDR2 is SYDVKM in the germline V gene. V lost 4 bases to trimming and J lost 0 bases, with 7 bases between them. What was sequenced was peripheral blood. The chain joins TRBV28 to TRBJ1-3; D is uncertain. The receptor comes from a man aged 50 to 59 who had recovered from COVID-19. In DNA, the CDR3 is TGTGCCAGCAGTTCCCAGAACTCTGGAAACACCATATATTTT. Protein: CASSSQNSGNTIYF.